These T cell receptor beta chains were read from a single sample in a study of shared clonotypes between healthy human individuals. The assay was immunoSEQ multiplex PCR, and TCRdb's table has in-frame clones only and misses some. The sample has over a million clones, under 80% seen once. Sequences were obtained from memory CD4+ T cells sorted from blood. Receptors originate from a man aged 18-30 years in good health. The CDR3 runs from the conserved cysteine through the conserved F or W. The D gene is left open where the match is weak.

D | J | V | DNA | CDR3
. | TRBJ2-2 | TRBV5-1 | TGCGCCAGCAGCTTGAATACCGCGAACACCGGGGAGCTGTTTTTT | CASSLNTANTGELFF
. | TRBJ2-3 | TRBV10-3 | TGTGCCATCAGCGCCGGGACCGGGTCCACAGATACGCAGTATTTT | CAISAGTGSTDTQYF
TRBD2 | TRBJ2-7 | TRBV29-1 | TGCAGCGTTGCCCCGGGGGGCGAGCAGTACTTC | CSVAPGGEQYF
TRBD1 | TRBJ2-1 | TRBV30 | TGTGCCGCCGGACAGGGGATCTACAATGAGCAGTTCTTC | CAAGQGIYNEQFF
. | TRBJ2-2 | TRBV9 | TGTGCCAGCAGCGGAGCCCAACTCGGACAGATTACCGGGGAGCTGTTTTTT | CASSGAQLGQITGELFF
. | TRBJ1-6 | TRBV5-4 | TGTGCCAGCAGATCTGGCTCCTATAATTCACCCCTCCACTTT | CASRSGSYNSPLHF
TRBD1 | TRBJ1-5 | TRBV7-8 | TGTGCCAGCAGCTTAGTGTCGGGACAGGTTTCCTCTCAGCCCCAGCATTTT | CASSLVSGQVSSQPQHF
TRBD2 | TRBJ2-3 | TRBV11-3 | TGTGCCAGCAGCTTAGTTCGGGCGGGAGGGCCTCGGGATACGCAGTATTTT | CASSLVRAGGPRDTQYF
. | TRBJ2-1 | TRBV25-1 | TGTGCCAGCAGTGGAAGACTTTGGGGCAATGAGCAGTTCTTC | CASSGRLWGNEQFF
. | TRBJ2-7 | TRBV5-4 | TGTGCCAGCAGCCGCGGGTCCGGACGCCAGATGTCGTACGAGCAGTACTTC | CASSRGSGRQMSYEQYF